A single sample gave rise to the 12 T cell receptor beta chains below, sequenced in a study of liver allograft versus peripheral blood T cells. Background on the study: Recipients' peripheral blood T cell receptor repertoires were compared with those in transplanted livers.

Each CDR3 protein gets one entry after TCRdb re-called the reads with MiXCR. The table shows about 6,000 distinct CDR3 sequences, with about a sixth occurring only once. These receptor sequences come from a human patient who had a liver transplant. Part of the T cell pool may stem from the graft donor.

The genes are TRBV20-1 and TRBJ2-7; 7 bases are shared with TRBD1. CDR3 size: 14 residues. V dropped 0 bases and J dropped 4; count of bases not matched to a gene: 6. CDR1 is DFQATT, CDR2 SNEGSKA, per germline (reference sequence). The CDR3 sequence is CSAREFGTDYEQYF. The CDR3, as DNA: TGCAGTGCTAGAGAGTTCGGGACAGATTACGAGCAGTACTTC.

This clonotype was seen ten or more times. In nucleotides, the CDR3 is TGTGCCAGCAGCTCCGGACAGGGACGCAATCAGCCCCAGCATTTT. Translating it yields CASSSGQGRNQPQHF. The chain combines TRBV28 with TRBJ1-5; 8 nucleotides match TRBD1. The CDR3 extends over 15 amino acids. Germline V gene data show CDR1 as MDHEN and CDR2 as SYDVKM. Unmatched junction bases numbered 6, after V lost 6 bases and J lost 2 bases.

This clonotype rates as medium-sized. The chain carries TRBV6-5 and TRBJ2-1; 9 bases map to TRBD2. Looked up from germline, CDR1 is MNHEY and CDR2 is SVGAGI. CDR3 length: 21 residues. Losses at the gene ends were 3 bases for V and 4 bases for J; bases not matched to a gene: 22. CDR3 sequence (DNA): TGTGCCAGCAGTTATTCCTTTCCGGGGGATGCGCGACTAGCGGTATACAATGAGCAGTTCTTC. Protein: CASSYSFPGDARLAVYNEQFF.

The V and J genes are TRBV10-2 and TRBJ2-7; 9 nucleotides line up with TRBD1. CDR3 size: 16 residues. Trimming removed 7 bases from V and 5 bases from J; junction bases left unmatched: 15. Germline V CDR1 and CDR2: WSHSY, SAAADI. In DNA form, the CDR3 reads TGCGCCAGCAACCAAAGGAAGGGACAGGGTAGTAACGAGCAGTACTTC. It translates to CASNQRKGQGSNEQYF.

The V gene is TRBV19, the J gene TRBJ1-2, with D perhaps TRBD1 (6 bases). V was pared by 3 bases and J by 0 bases, with 14 bases between. The CDR3 sequence is 16 residues long. In germline, CDR1 is LNHDA, CDR2 SQIVND (reference sequence). The CDR3 reads CASSIGPGQSNYGYTF. The CDR3 nucleotides read TGTGCCAGTAGTATCGGACCCGGACAGTCTAACTATGGCTACACCTTC.

This clonotype showed up just a few times. CDR3: CASSLGSGGTDTQYF. CDR3 sequence (DNA): TGTGCCAGCAGCTTAGGTAGCGGGGGGACAGATACGCAGTATTTT. The J gene is TRBJ2-3, the V gene TRBV7-9; 10 nucleotides line up with TRBD2. Germline V gene lookup returns CDR1 SEHNR and CDR2 FQNEAQ (reference sequence). V was pared by 1 base and J by 3 bases, with 1 base of the junction left unmatched. This CDR3 is 15 amino acids long.

V usage is TRBV7-9 and J usage is TRBJ2-3; the D is unclear. The CDR3 loop spans 17 amino acids. Germline loops: CDR1 SEHNR, CDR2 FQNEAQ (reference sequence). The ends were cut back, 0 bases at V and 3 bases at J, with 16 bases in the middle. This chain's CDR3 is CASSLAPLLKGTDTQYF. DNA of the CDR3: TGTGCCAGCAGCTTAGCCCCACTCTTGAAAGGAACAGATACGCAGTATTTT.

This clonotype was detected many times. This chain uses TRBV6-6 with TRBJ1-2; 12 bases are a match to TRBD1. V lost 2 bases, J lost 5 bases, and 3 bases stayed unmatched. The CDR3 runs to 15 residues. Germline CDR1 MNHNY, CDR2 SVGAGI (reference sequence). The CDR3 nucleotides read TGTGCCAGCAGTTACCAGGGACAGGGGGCTTATGGCTACACCTTC. It is translated as CASSYQGQGAYGYTF.

This clonotype was observed a few times. The chain is built from TRBV6-1 and TRBJ2-7, with D perhaps being TRBD1 or TRBD2 (5 bases each). The V gene lost 1 base and the J gene lost 4 bases, with 14 bases spanning the gap. Germline CDR1 MNHNS, CDR2 SASEGT. The CDR3 extends over 15 amino acids. The CDR3 spells CASSEVRGPGYEQYF. The CDR3, as DNA: TGTGCCAGCAGTGAAGTGAGGGGCCCGGGGTACGAGCAGTACTTC.

This clonotype is classed as medium-sized (0.01 to 0.1%). This sequence joins TRBV6-5 and TRBJ1-2; D is uncertain. Germline V gene data show CDR1 as MNHEY and CDR2 as SVGAGI. The CDR3 has 13 amino acids. V lost 11 bases, J lost 3 bases, and 16 bases lay in between. CDR3 sequence (DNA): TGTGCCGCCGGCATTTTCGGGGACTATGGCTACACCTTC. Protein sequence: CAAGIFGDYGYTF.

V and J are TRBV6-2 or TRBV6-3 and TRBJ2-2, with D unresolved. There are 12 residues in the CDR3. Germline V gene data show CDR1 as MNHEY and CDR2 as SVGEGT. V lost 1 base and J 3 bases, leaving 0 bases between the germline ends. In DNA, the CDR3 is TGTGCCAGCAGTTACTACACCGGGGAGCTGTTTTTT. Translation gives CASSYYTGELFF.

This clonotype was found a few times. The chain joins TRBV28 to TRBJ2-2; 9 bases match TRBD1. This CDR3 contains 15 residues. Germline-derived CDR1 and CDR2 are MDHEN and SYDVKM. Losses at the gene ends were 5 bases for V and 3 bases for J; bases not matched to a gene: 4. Here the CDR3 reads CASSPWTGDTGELFF. The CDR3, as DNA: TGTGCCAGCAGTCCCTGGACAGGGGACACCGGGGAGCTGTTTTTT.